This note documents a single T cell receptor (beta chain) sequence. What it binds is not known. The PCR used 60 Vbeta and 13 Jbeta primers. Sequenced by immunoSEQ multiplex PCR; TCRdb stores in-frame clones only, minus some. The specimen's table records 95,000 to 150,000 clones. From germline, CDR1 is LGHNT and CDR2 FRNRAP. V trimming: 6 bases; J trimming: 6 bases; junction bases outside the gene matches: 6. The CDR3 runs 14 residues. This specimen belongs to a study of cytomegalovirus exposure and HLA in healthy donors. Findings and limits, study-wide: TCR beta chain V- and J-gene trimming was linked, in a later analysis, to a missense variant in DCLRE1C.

The specimen sequenced was PBMCs. The chain is built from TRBV12-5 and TRBJ2-1; 9 bases fit TRBD2. The source of this sequence is a man between 18 and 29 years old in good health and CMV-seronegative. CDR3 in amino acids: CASGERGAGNEQFF. The CDR3 DNA follows: TGTGCTAGTGGCGAGCGGGGGGCGGGCAATGAGCAGTTCTTC.